The T cell receptor (beta chain) described here comes from a study of follicular helper T cells after annual influenza vaccination. Across the whole study: For some subjects, blood spans the 2013-2014, 2014-2015 and 2015-2016 annual vaccinations.

Assay used: immunoSEQ multiplex PCR; TCRdb lists only in-frame clones, some missing. This table holds roughly 430 clones, roughly two thirds found once. Regarding time point: 2014-2015 season, 7 days after vaccination. This clone was counted only a few times. The V end lost 5 bases, the J end lost 0 bases, and 8 bases lay between the germline ends. CDR1 is LNHDA, CDR2 SQIVND, per germline (reference sequence). The CDR3 contains 14 residues. The material was CXCR5+ CD38+ circulating T follicular helper cells from blood, obtained 7 days after influenza vaccination. Subset reported: circulating Tfh, non-naive CD4+CXCR5+PD-1+ (ICOS+CD38+ or ICOS-CD38-). This sequence originates from an adult who received the influenza vaccine. The chain carries TRBV19 and TRBJ1-3, with D tentatively TRBD1 (5 bases). In DNA form, the CDR3 reads TGTGCCAGTAGTTCAGGGAGCTCTGGAAACACCATATATTTT. It codes for CASSSGSSGNTIYF. The variable domain in full, with the rest retrieved from reference TRBV19 and TRBJ1-3, is DGGITQSPKYLFRKEGQNVTLSCEQNLNHDAMYWYRQDPGQGLRLIYYSQIVNDFQKGDIAEGYSVSREKKESFPLTVTSAQKNPTAFYLCASSSGSSGNTIYFGEGSWLTVV.